The entry that follows covers one TCR beta chain sequence. The data are from a study of cytomegalovirus exposure and HLA in healthy donors. Produced via immunoSEQ multiplex PCR; TCRdb's table is partial and in-frame only. The table shows about 160,000 clones, with 86% occurring only once. This CDR3 contains 11 residues. The germline V gene has CDR1 MNHEY and CDR2 SMNVEV (reference sequence). V was pared by 11 bases and J by 7 bases, with 15 bases between. This clonotype originated in a woman between 18 and 29 years old in good health and CMV-seronegative. The chain combines TRBV27 with TRBJ2-7; a possible D gene is TRBD1 (5 bases). Material: PBMCs. The CDR3 nucleotides read TGTGCCGTGGGCAGGGTGAGGGAGCAGTACTTC. It specifies CAVGRVREQYF.